This T cell receptor beta chain was observed in a study of metastatic and nonmetastatic thyroid tumors (dated by TCRdb to 2019 to 2021). For context, the study as a whole: Repertoires from peripheral blood and from tumor or nodule tissue samples of malignant and benign thyroid patients were compared.

The library was prepared using PCR. Sequencing used an Illumina HiSeq 4000. The TCR beta-chain CDR3 region of each patient was profiled by high-throughput sequencing. From the authors' description of their analysis: A classifier to discriminate distant-metastatic papillary thyroid cancer patients was built from CDR3 differences across clinicopathological groups. The Shannon index was used to assess repertoire diversity, and the Morisita-Horn index was used to assess tumor-blood repertoire similarity. The public reads were quality trimmed at Q25 with fastp and then assembled into clones with MiXCR by TCRdb, keeping productive beta chains. The V and J calls here are based on TCRdb, not the publication. The sample profile shows 20,000 or so clones; 20% to 25% of them were found once. Together, the top ten hold about 10% of the sample. Including the terminal cysteine and phenylalanine, the CDR3 comprises 13 residues. Solely the CDR3 DNA is kept, with 39 bases framed from the first base. The junction carries 13 bases between V and J, which are trimmed by 4 bases and 6 bases respectively. According to the germline V gene (reference sequence), CDR1 reads LGHDT and CDR2 reads YNNKEL.

General study outcomes and caveats: In both blood and tumor samples, TCR beta diversity was reported to be significantly higher in malignant tumors than in benign nodules.

Ten or more counts support this clone. There is no known antigen for this receptor. The input lacks base qualities; no much larger clone sits a single base away. No patient had received any treatment before thyroid surgery. Patient clinical samples collected from about 2011 to 2018 were retrospectively analysed using T-cell receptor beta sequencing. The chain is assembled from TRBV3-1 and TRBJ2-7, and perhaps TRBD2 as D gene, on 6 matching bases. The origin of this receptor is a male donor with papillary thyroid cancer or a benign thyroid nodule (not recorded which). Some clones in this sample may be carry-over from other donors' samples. The sequencing input was tumor tissue. The CDR3 reads CASSPQGGIEQYF. In nucleotides, the sequence is TGTGCCAGCAGCCCCCAGGGCGGGATCGAGCAGTACTTC.